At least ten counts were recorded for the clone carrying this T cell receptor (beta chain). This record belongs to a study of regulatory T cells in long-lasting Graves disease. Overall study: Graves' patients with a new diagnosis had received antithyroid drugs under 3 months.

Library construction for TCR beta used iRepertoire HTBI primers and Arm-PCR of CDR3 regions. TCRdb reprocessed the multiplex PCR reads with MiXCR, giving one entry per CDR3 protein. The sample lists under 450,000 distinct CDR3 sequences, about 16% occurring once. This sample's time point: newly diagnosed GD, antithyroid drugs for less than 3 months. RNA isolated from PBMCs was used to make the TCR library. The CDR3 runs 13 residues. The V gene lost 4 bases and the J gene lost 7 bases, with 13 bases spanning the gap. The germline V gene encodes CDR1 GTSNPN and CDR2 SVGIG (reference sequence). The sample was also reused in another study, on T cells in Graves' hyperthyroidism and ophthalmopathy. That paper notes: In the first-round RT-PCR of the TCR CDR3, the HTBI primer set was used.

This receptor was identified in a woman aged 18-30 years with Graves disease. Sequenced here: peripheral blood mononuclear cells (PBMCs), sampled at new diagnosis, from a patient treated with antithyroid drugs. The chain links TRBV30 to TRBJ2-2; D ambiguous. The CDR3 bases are TGTGCCTGGACTATTCTGGACGGCGGGGAGCTGTTTTTT. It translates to CAWTILDGGELFF.